This record looks at one TCR beta chain sequence and its context. This specimen belongs to a study of blood T cell repertoires in COVID-19. The CDR3 has 14 residues. Germline loops: CDR1 LNHDA, CDR2 SQIVND (reference sequence). After removal of 3 bases from V and 15 bases from J, the junction contained 13 bases not matched to a gene. Profiled with immunoSEQ multiplex PCR; TCRdb holds only in-frame clones, not every one. The sample carries some 530,000 clones, about nine tenths recorded once. The rearrangement links TRBV19 to TRBJ1-4; 7 bases agree with TRBD1. This clonotype was obtained from an older woman who had recovered from COVID-19. The sequenced sample consisted of PBMCs or T cells enriched from blood (not recorded which). Here the CDR3 reads CASSILGVGGEVFF. Here the CDR3 DNA reads TGTGCCAGTAGTATTTTGGGGGTAGGGGGCGAGGTGTTTTTT. The full variable domain, rest sourced from reference TRBV19 and TRBJ1-4, is DGGITQSPKYLFRKEGQNVTLSCEQNLNHDAMYWYRQDPGQGLRLIYYSQIVNDFQKGDIAEGYSVSREKKESFPLTVTSAQKNPTAFYLCASSILGVGGEVFFGSGTQLSVL.